This TCR beta chain stems from a study of circulating tumor DNA in untreated peripheral T-cell lymphoma. Overall study findings and caveats: In about four fifths of patients, tumor-specific clonotypes were identified.

Sequencing was performed with immunoSEQ multiplex PCR; in TCRdb, only in-frame clones are kept and a portion is missing. The profile shows thousands of clones, about 82% of them singletons. The V end lost 3 bases, the J end lost 10 bases, and 16 bases lay between the germline ends. The germline V gene has CDR1 LNHNV and CDR2 YYDKDF (reference sequence). The CDR3 is made up of 15 amino acids. The tumor tissue sample was taken at baseline before any treatment. There are a few counts of this clone. Its cognate antigen is unknown. The chain joins TRBV15 to TRBJ1-6; D call uncertain. The sample comprised tumor tissue. The clonotype originates from a human donor with peripheral T-cell lymphoma. This chain's CDR3 is CATSSGSGIGSPLHF. The CDR3 nucleotides are TGTGCCACCAGCAGTGGTTCGGGGATAGGCTCACCCCTCCACTTT.